This passage covers 32 T cell receptor beta chains from one sample sequenced in a study of T cell clones after liver transplantation. Some clones are missing from TCRdb's copy, which holds only in-frame ones; the method was immunoSEQ multiplex PCR. The sample consists of about 100,000 clones, 82% of them appearing once. The sequencing here drew on CD4+ T cells from blood, taken before liver transplant. These TCRs come from a human donor who received a liver transplant.

The rearrangement links TRBV20-1 to TRBJ1-6; D is uncertain. V shed 3 bases and J shed 10 bases, with 4 bases lying between them. The CDR3 has 10 amino acids. Germline values: CDR1 DFQATT, CDR2 SNEGSKA (reference sequence). The CDR3 protein is CSASPSPLHF. The CDR3 DNA reads TGCAGTGCTAGTCCCTCACCCCTCCACTTT.

The J gene is TRBJ2-4, the V gene TRBV10-3, with TRBD2 as a possible D gene (5 bases). The CDR3 has 16 residues. Germline-derived CDR1 and CDR2 are ENHRY and SYGVKD. With 3 bases removed from V and 1 base from J, the gap between germline ends came to 13 bases. CDR3 sequence (DNA): TGTGCCATCAGTGACCCAGCGAGGGCGGCCAAAAACATTCAGTACTTC. Its protein is CAISDPARAAKNIQYF.

This clone was counted a single time. J is TRBJ1-3 and V is TRBV6-5; the D gene is possibly TRBD1 (5 bases). Trimming removed 5 bases from V and 4 bases from J, with 15 bases in between. The CDR3 runs 15 residues. Germline CDR1 reads MNHEY; CDR2 reads SVGAGI. The CDR3 loop reads CASSMTWGAGNTIYF. In DNA form, the CDR3 reads TGTGCCAGCAGTATGACTTGGGGCGCCGGAAACACCATATATTTT.

The chain couples TRBV2 to TRBJ1-2; 9 nucleotides agree with TRBD1. The V and J ends lost 5 bases and 4 bases, in that order; junction bases with no gene match: 5. The CDR3 contains 14 residues. Germline V gene data show CDR1 as SNHLY and CDR2 as FYNNEI. The CDR3 nucleotides read TGTGCCAGCAGTTTACAGGGGGCGAGCTATGGCTACACCTTC. Translating it yields CASSLQGASYGYTF.

The chain carries TRBV6-5 and TRBJ2-3, with D perhaps matching TRBD2 (5 bases). With 0 bases removed from V and 2 bases from J, the gap between germline ends came to 12 bases. CDR3 length: 16 residues. Germline V CDR1 and CDR2: MNHEY, SVGAGI. In DNA form, the CDR3 reads TGTGCCAGCAGTTACTCGCGAGCGGCCTTCACAGATACGCAGTATTTT. It is translated as CASSYSRAAFTDTQYF.

This clone was picked up one time. The chain links TRBV2 to TRBJ1-1, with 10 bases that match TRBD1. The J segment lost 1 base and the V segment lost 7 bases, leaving 3 bases of the junction unmatched. The germline CDR1 and CDR2 sequences are SNHLY and FYNNEI. The CDR3 runs to 14 residues. The CDR3 DNA follows: TGTGCCAGCAAACGGGACAGGGGGAACACTGAAGCTTTCTTT. Amino acid sequence: CASKRDRGNTEAFF.

The chain recombines TRBV20-1 with TRBJ1-4, with D uncertain. V gave up 3 bases and J gave up 10 bases, with 9 bases separating them. This CDR3 region has 11 residues. The germline CDR1 and CDR2 sequences are DFQATT and SNEGSKA (reference sequence). The CDR3 region is CSASEDGKLFF. CDR3 in DNA: TGCAGTGCTAGCGAGGATGGAAAACTGTTTTTT.

This chain connects TRBV5-4 to TRBJ2-3, with D perhaps assigned TRBD1 or TRBD2 (6 bases each). CDR1 SGHNT and CDR2 YYREEE come from the germline V gene (reference sequence). The CDR3 length is 16 residues. With 4 bases removed from V and 2 bases from J, the gap between germline ends came to 17 bases. Here the CDR3 reads CASSRTRGAATDTQYF. The CDR3 nucleotides read TGTGCCAGCAGCCGGACGAGGGGGGCGGCCACAGATACGCAGTATTTT.

The J gene is TRBJ1-1, the V gene TRBV5-1; no clear D gene. In germline, CDR1 is SGHRS, CDR2 YFSETQ. Trimming shortened V by 4 bases and J by 1 base, and 8 bases separated the two germline ends. This CDR3 is 13 amino acids long. CDR3 region: CASSRDGNTEAFF. The CDR3 nucleotides are TGCGCCAGCAGCCGCGACGGGAACACTGAAGCTTTCTTT.

J is TRBJ2-7 and V is TRBV18; maybe TRBD1 (6 bases). Germline CDR1 is KGHSH and CDR2 is LQKENI. The CDR3 is 14 amino acids. V was trimmed by 2 bases and J by 3 bases, leaving 11 bases between them. The CDR3 nucleotides are TGTGCCAGCTCACCAAAACAGGGCTTCTACGAGCAGTACTTC. As protein: CASSPKQGFYEQYF.

The V call is TRBV5-1, the J call TRBJ1-3, with 8 bases aligning to TRBD1. After removal of 2 bases from V and 0 bases from J, the junction contained 4 bases not matched to a gene. The CDR3 is 16 residues long. Germline CDR1 reads SGHRS; CDR2 reads YFSETQ. CDR3 protein: CASSLGQGSSGNTIYF. In nucleotides, the CDR3 is TGCGCCAGCAGCTTAGGACAGGGAAGCTCTGGAAACACCATATATTTT.

The chain combines TRBV14 with TRBJ2-7, with D possibly being TRBD2 (5 bases). Germline assignment: CDR1 SGHDN and CDR2 FVKESK. V dropped 1 base and J dropped 1 base, with 20 bases sitting between them. The CDR3 is 18 residues long. CDR3 amino acids: CASSQGGRAGSLSYEQYF. The DNA for the CDR3 is TGTGCCAGCAGCCAAGGTGGCCGCGCTGGGAGTTTATCCTACGAGCAGTACTTC.

The chain has TRBV5-6 and TRBJ2-7; TRBD2 aligns across 7 bases. The CDR3 loop spans 15 amino acids. The germline V gene has CDR1 SGHDT and CDR2 YYEEEE. Trimming at V came to 2 bases and at J to 4 bases, leaving 9 bases not matched to a gene. As DNA, the CDR3 is TGTGCCAGCAGCTTATTAGCGGAGGGAGGGTACGAGCAGTACTTC. Translated: CASSLLAEGGYEQYF.

Only a few counts were recorded for this clone. The chain carries TRBV11-2 and TRBJ1-1, with a tentative D call TRBD1 (5 bases). V was pared by 1 base and J by 6 bases, with 15 bases between. The CDR3 sequence is 15 residues long. Per the germline V gene, CDR1 is SGHAT and CDR2 is FQNNGV. In DNA, the CDR3 is TGTGCCAGCAGCTTAGGATCAGGGTTCCGAGCTGAAGCTTTCTTT. Amino acid sequence: CASSLGSGFRAEAFF.

The chain combines TRBV11-2 with TRBJ1-1, with TRBD1 matching over 8 bases. This CDR3 spans 15 amino acids. After removal of 1 base from V and 3 bases from J, the junction contained 4 bases not matched to a gene. Germline CDR1 SGHAT, CDR2 FQNNGV. CDR3 in amino acids: CASSLAGGGYTEAFF. CDR3 DNA sequence: TGTGCCAGCAGCTTAGCAGGGGGCGGCTACACTGAAGCTTTCTTT.

V usage is TRBV7-8 and J usage is TRBJ1-1; a weak D match, TRBD1 (5 bases). The CDR3 extends over 14 amino acids. Germline assignment: CDR1 SGHVS and CDR2 FQNEAQ. V was pared by 5 bases and J by 3 bases, with 13 bases between. For the CDR3, the DNA is TGTGCCAGCAGCCTTATTCGGGGGGACACTGAAGCTTTCTTT. It specifies CASSLIRGDTEAFF.

The chain joins TRBV7-2 to TRBJ2-5; TRBD2 aligns across 10 bases. Germline CDR1 and CDR2: SGHTA and FQGNSA. Trimming at V came to 3 bases and at J to 5 bases, leaving 6 bases not matched to a gene. The CDR3 totals 15 residues. In DNA form, the CDR3 reads TGTGCCAGCAGCTTTCTAGCGGGGGTAAGGGAGACCCAGTACTTC. This sequence encodes CASSFLAGVRETQYF.

The chain recombines TRBV19 with TRBJ1-1; the D gene is possibly TRBD1 (5 bases). Trimming stripped 8 bases from V and 7 bases from J, with 14 bases between. This CDR3 region has 12 residues. The germline V gene encodes CDR1 LNHDA and CDR2 SQIVND (reference sequence). CDR3 nucleotides: TGTGCCAGTTTGCAGGGCGGAGGTGAAGCTTTCTTT. Translation gives CASLQGGGEAFF.

This clone was counted between two and nine times. This chain uses TRBV5-1 with TRBJ1-2; D gene ambiguous. CDR3 length equals 13 residues. The germline CDR1 and CDR2 sequences are SGHRS and YFSETQ. V shed 4 bases and J shed 4 bases, with 11 bases lying between them. This chain's CDR3 is CASSGTGAYGYTF. The CDR3 nucleotides read TGCGCCAGCAGCGGCACGGGTGCCTATGGCTACACCTTC.

V and J are TRBV7-9 and TRBJ1-5; TRBD1 agrees at 10 bases. CDR1 is SEHNR and CDR2 is FQNEAQ in the germline V gene (reference sequence). The CDR3 is 16 residues long. Trimming took 3 bases from V and 12 from J; bases not matched to a gene: 14. The CDR3 region has the DNA TGTGCCAGCAGCTTCAGCCCGGGGACAGGGGACTTGATCCAGCATTTT. It encodes CASSFSPGTGDLIQHF.

The gene calls are TRBV2 and TRBJ2-3; the match to TRBD1 covers 10 bases. Trimming removed 0 bases from V and 3 bases from J; junction bases left unmatched: 3. Germline CDR1 SNHLY, CDR2 FYNNEI. The CDR3 is 16 amino acids. CDR3: CASSEAGTGATDTQYF. For the CDR3, the DNA is TGTGCCAGCAGTGAAGCCGGGACAGGGGCGACAGATACGCAGTATTTT. Together with reference TRBV2 and TRBJ2-3, the CDR3 gives the full variable domain: EPEVTQTPSHQVTQMGQEVILRCVPISNHLYFYWYRQILGQKVEFLVSFYNNEISEKSEIFDDQFSVERPDGSNFTLKIRSTKLEDSAMYFCASSEAGTGATDTQYFGPGTRLTVL.

The V call is TRBV6-6, the J call TRBJ2-6; no firm D call. The germline CDR1 and CDR2 sequences are MNHNY and SVGAGI (reference sequence). The CDR3 is 14 amino acids. Trimming stripped 2 bases from V and 2 bases from J, with 4 bases between. The CDR3, as DNA: TGTGCCAGCAGTTACAGTACTGGGGCCAACGTCCTGACTTTC. This translates into CASSYSTGANVLTF.

The chain couples TRBV19 to TRBJ2-7, with D perhaps matching TRBD2 (6 bases). There are 13 residues in the CDR3. Trimming shortened V by 8 bases and J by 5 bases, and 16 bases separated the two germline ends. The germline V gene encodes CDR1 LNHDA and CDR2 SQIVND (reference sequence). CDR3 residues: CASRSTSYHEQYF. The DNA for the CDR3 is TGTGCCAGTCGGTCGACTAGTTATCACGAGCAGTACTTC.

The CDR3 DNA follows: TGTGCCAGTAGTACCGCTAACACCGGGGAGCTGTTTTTT. It specifies CASSTANTGELFF. This chain uses TRBV19 with TRBJ2-2; unclear D gene. The CDR3 has 13 amino acids. Germline V gene data show CDR1 as LNHDA and CDR2 as SQIVND (reference sequence). Trimming removed 4 bases from V and 2 bases from J, with 5 bases in between.

The chain uses TRBV19 and TRBJ2-7; 7 bases align to TRBD1. This CDR3 has 15 residues. The germline V gene has CDR1 LNHDA and CDR2 SQIVND (reference sequence). J was trimmed by 4 bases and V by 6 bases; bases with no gene match: 12. The CDR3 nucleotides read TGTGCCAGTAGCGACACGGGACAGCATCAATACGAGCAGTACTTC. Translation gives CASSDTGQHQYEQYF. The full variable domain, in which reference TRBV19 and TRBJ2-7 provide the parts outside the CDR3, is DGGITQSPKYLFRKEGQNVTLSCEQNLNHDAMYWYRQDPGQGLRLIYYSQIVNDFQKGDIAEGYSVSREKKESFPLTVTSAQKNPTAFYLCASSDTGQHQYEQYFGPGTRLTVT.

The gene calls are TRBV19 and TRBJ2-5, with 8 bases identical to TRBD1. Germline CDR1 LNHDA, CDR2 SQIVND (reference sequence). This CDR3 has 16 amino acids. V lost 2 bases and J lost 5; bases outside the gene matches: 10. CDR3 loop: CASSIRAGGLGETQYF. DNA of the CDR3: TGTGCCAGTAGTATACGGGCAGGGGGCCTCGGTGAGACCCAGTACTTC.

V usage is TRBV18 and J usage is TRBJ2-7; D call uncertain. Trimming cost V 1 base and J 6 bases, with 13 bases left between them. CDR1 is KGHSH, CDR2 LQKENI, per germline. The CDR3 is 14 amino acids. CDR3 in DNA: TGTGCCAGCTCACCACTCGCTTCCGAAGGCGAGCAGTACTTC. It is translated as CASSPLASEGEQYF.

The chain carries TRBV15 and TRBJ2-1; no definite D call. Germline-derived CDR1 and CDR2 are LNHNV and YYDKDF (reference sequence). The CDR3 covers 13 residues. The ends were cut back, 0 bases at V and 16 bases at J, with 16 bases in the middle. The CDR3 DNA reads as TGTGCCACCAGCAGAGATCCAAAGGAAGTGGGTTTCTTC. Translation gives CATSRDPKEVGFF.

The J gene is TRBJ1-3, the V gene TRBV4-2; no clear D. Germline V gene data show CDR1 as LGHNA and CDR2 as YNFKEQ. This CDR3 is built from 16 residues. Deletions cut 0 bases from V and 4 bases from J, with 13 bases between. The CDR3 protein is CASSQDGPGAGNTIYF. CDR3 coding DNA: TGTGCCAGCAGCCAAGACGGACCTGGCGCCGGAAACACCATATATTTT.

This chain connects TRBV10-3 to TRBJ2-1, with 10 nucleotides matching TRBD2. The CDR3 is 13 amino acids. CDR1 and CDR2 (germline): ENHRY, SYGVKD. J gave up 6 bases and V 4 bases, and 0 bases lay outside the gene matches. CDR3 sequence: CAISVAGGNEQFF. As DNA, the CDR3 is TGTGCCATCAGTGTAGCGGGGGGCAATGAGCAGTTCTTC.

The chain carries TRBV2 and TRBJ1-1, with D possibly being TRBD1 (5 bases). CDR1 SNHLY and CDR2 FYNNEI come from the germline V gene. The V end lost 7 bases, the J end lost 0 bases, and 15 bases lay between the germline ends. The CDR3 sequence is 15 residues long. CDR3 amino acids: CASKLQESMNTEAFF. The CDR3 region has the DNA TGTGCCAGCAAGTTACAGGAGTCCATGAACACTGAAGCTTTCTTT.

In nucleotides, the CDR3 is TGTGCCAGCAGTCTCCTTAGCGGGAGGGTCTACAATGAGCAGTTCTTC. As protein: CASSLLSGRVYNEQFF. The chain uses TRBV9 and TRBJ2-1; TRBD2 matches 11 bases. J was trimmed by 3 bases and V by 5 bases; bases with no gene match: 7. The CDR3 runs 16 residues. Germline V gene sequence: CDR1 SGDLS, CDR2 YYNGEE.